Listed here is a single T cell receptor (beta chain). The entry originates in a study of blood T cell repertoires in COVID-19. Study as a whole: The samples span acute and convalescent COVID-19 from the United States, Italy and Spain. The cDNA or gDNA used as material had been derived from T cells, B-cell-depleted T cells, or PBMCs.

The CDR3 extends over 17 amino acids. CDR1 SGHDN and CDR2 FVKESK come from the germline V gene. V lost 2 bases, J lost 0 bases, and 14 bases lay in between. Data came from immunoSEQ multiplex PCR; TCRdb stores just in-frame clones and leaves some out. The profile shows roughly 20,000 clones, 75% to 85% of them singletons. The TCR comes from an older man with acute or convalescent COVID-19. The chain is built from TRBV14 and TRBJ1-3; a possible D gene is TRBD1 (6 bases). Sequenced sample: peripheral blood. CDR3 nucleotides: TGTGCCAGCAGCCAAATCGACAGGCGGACCTCTGGAAACACCATATATTTT. This gives the protein CASSQIDRRTSGNTIYF.